This entry lists 27 T cell receptor beta chains sequenced from one sample in a study of cytomegalovirus exposure and HLA in healthy donors. Primers included in the PCR were 60 Vbeta and 13 Jbeta primers. This table comes from immunoSEQ multiplex PCR, and its TCRdb copy is limited to in-frame clones, with some not included. The sample has roughly 170,000 clones; 77% are singletons. Material for sequencing was PBMCs. Every receptor here comes from a woman between 25 and 40 years old in good health and CMV-seronegative.

This clone was found a few times. In DNA form, the CDR3 reads TGTGCCAGCAGTTTCGCATGGACAGGGGTGACTAATGAAAAACTGTTTTTT. It yields the protein CASSFAWTGVTNEKLFF. V is TRBV27 and J is TRBJ1-4, with TRBD1 matching over 9 bases. The J segment lost 2 bases and the V segment lost 3 bases, leaving 7 bases of the junction unmatched. The germline CDR1 and CDR2 sequences are MNHEY and SMNVEV (reference sequence). CDR3 length equals 17 residues.

The chain employs TRBV9 and TRBJ1-1; 7 bases are a match to TRBD1. Losses at the gene ends were 2 bases for V and 8 bases for J; bases not matched to a gene: 9. From germline, CDR1 is SGDLS and CDR2 YYNGEE. CDR3 length: 14 amino acids. The CDR3 region has the DNA TGTGCCAGCAGCGTTTCCCCCCAGGGGGAGGAAGCTTTCTTT. This codes for CASSVSPQGEEAFF. Supplemented by reference TRBV9 and TRBJ1-1, the full variable domain reads DSGVTQTPKHLITATGQRVTLRCSPRSGDLSVYWYQQSLDQGLQFLIQYYNGEERAKGNILERFSAQQFPDLHSELNLSSLELGDSALYFCASSVSPQGEEAFFGQGTRLTVV.

The genes are TRBV18 and TRBJ2-7, with TRBD1 matching over 8 bases. CDR3 size: 13 residues. The V gene's germline CDR1 is KGHSH and CDR2 LQKENI. J was trimmed by 5 bases and V by 3 bases; bases with no gene match: 3. CDR3 sequence reads: CASSPAGGNEQYF. The CDR3 nucleotides are TGTGCCAGCTCACCGGCAGGGGGCAACGAGCAGTACTTC.

This sequence joins TRBV9 and TRBJ1-1, with D possibly TRBD1 on 5 matching bases. Trimming left V 0 bases short and J 3 bases short, with 9 bases between. Germline lookup yields CDR1 SGDLS and CDR2 YYNGEE. The CDR3 loop spans 14 amino acids. The chain's CDR3 is CASSVAGRHTEAFF. The CDR3 nucleotides are TGTGCCAGCAGCGTAGCAGGGAGGCACACTGAAGCTTTCTTT.

The rearrangement joins TRBV5-6 to TRBJ2-5, with D maybe TRBD2 (5 bases). The germline CDR1 and CDR2 sequences are SGHDT and YYEEEE. V was clipped by 5 bases and J by 3 bases, with 11 bases between them. This CDR3 spans 13 amino acids. The CDR3 DNA follows: TGTGCCAGCAGTTGGGAGCGGAAAGAGACCCAGTACTTC. This encodes CASSWERKETQYF.

The J gene is TRBJ2-5, the V gene TRBV5-4; D is ambiguous. This CDR3 has 13 residues. Trimming pared 0 bases from V and 0 bases from J, leaving 3 bases between. In germline, CDR1 is SGHNT, CDR2 YYREEE (reference sequence). CDR3 amino acids: CASSLAYQETQYF. The CDR3 region has the DNA TGTGCCAGCAGCTTGGCCTACCAAGAGACCCAGTACTTC.

The chain uses TRBV6-4 and TRBJ2-3, with TRBD2 matching over 8 bases. V was pared by 3 bases and J by 4 bases, with 3 bases of the junction left unmatched. From germline, CDR1 is MRHNA and CDR2 SNTAGT. The CDR3 is 14 residues long. CDR3 sequence reads: CASSESGGADTQYF. In DNA form, the CDR3 reads TGTGCCAGCAGTGAGTCGGGGGGGGCAGATACGCAGTATTTT.

The J gene is TRBJ1-1, the V gene TRBV6-1; the D gene is possibly TRBD1 (6 bases). Germline CDR1 is MNHNS and CDR2 is SASEGT. This CDR3 contains 13 residues. Trimming shortened V by 10 bases and J by 0 bases, and 12 bases separated the two germline ends. The CDR3 DNA sequence: TGTGCCACCAACAGGGTCCTGAACACTGAAGCTTTCTTT. This gives the protein CATNRVLNTEAFF.

The chain recombines TRBV6-4 with TRBJ2-3, with 9 positions matching TRBD1. Germline CDR1 and CDR2: MRHNA and SNTAGT. The CDR3 is 17 amino acids. The V segment lost 5 bases and the J segment 0 bases; nucleotides outside the gene matches: 9. The CDR3 bases are TGTGCCAGCAGTTGGACAGGGGATCTAAGTAGCACAGATACGCAGTATTTT. This gives the protein CASSWTGDLSSTDTQYF.

The chain uses TRBV19 and TRBJ1-5; 11 bases are a match to TRBD1. The CDR3 contains 15 residues. V dropped 3 bases and J dropped 5; count of bases not matched to a gene: 3. The germline V gene has CDR1 LNHDA and CDR2 SQIVND (reference sequence). CDR3 loop: CASSIGTGGHQPQHF. The CDR3 bases are TGTGCCAGTAGTATCGGGACAGGGGGACATCAGCCCCAGCATTTT.

The V and J genes are TRBV28 and TRBJ2-7; D is perhaps TRBD2 (6 bases). CDR3 length equals 15 residues. The V end was cut by 6 bases, the J end by 6 bases, with 21 bases between. Germline assignment: CDR1 MDHEN and CDR2 SYDVKM. CDR3 amino acids: CASSTPLEGGGEQYF. The CDR3 DNA is TGTGCCAGCAGCACCCCCTTGGAGGGTGGGGGCGAGCAGTACTTC.

The chain has TRBV19 and TRBJ2-3; 12 nucleotides agree with TRBD2. The CDR3 runs 15 residues. CDR1 LNHDA and CDR2 SQIVND come from the germline V gene (reference sequence). The V gene end was trimmed by 5 bases and the J gene end by 10 bases; junction bases not matched to a gene: 10. In DNA form, the CDR3 reads TGTGCCAGTAGTCCGACTAGCGGGAGTGGCCGAGCGCAGTATTTT. Amino acid sequence: CASSPTSGSGRAQYF.

The rearrangement joins TRBV29-1 to TRBJ1-4; the match to TRBD1 covers 9 bases. CDR1 is SQVTM and CDR2 is ANQGSEA in the germline V gene. CDR3 length equals 16 residues. V shed 2 bases, J shed 8 bases, and the junction held 12 bases outside the gene matches. This CDR3 is CSVERGGTGTGEKLFF. The CDR3 DNA is TGCAGCGTTGAAAGGGGGGGGACAGGGACGGGCGAAAAACTGTTTTTT.

Only one count was recorded for this clone. The chain carries TRBV7-9 and TRBJ1-6, with TRBD1 identical over 9 bases. The V segment lost 5 bases and the J segment 11 bases; nucleotides outside the gene matches: 7. The CDR3 is 14 residues long. Germline CDR1 and CDR2: SEHNR and FQNEAQ (reference sequence). The CDR3 DNA reads TGTGCCAGCAGCCCCGGGACAGGGTTGGCACCCCTCCACTTT. It codes for CASSPGTGLAPLHF. Variable domain in full (rest from reference TRBV7-9 and TRBJ1-6): DTGVSQNPRHKITKRGQNVTFRCDPISEHNRLYWYRQTLGQGPEFLTYFQNEAQLEKSRLLSDRFSAERPKGSFSTLEIQRTEQGDSAMYLCASSPGTGLAPLHFGNGTRLTVT.

The chain links TRBV11-2 to TRBJ2-7; D is possibly TRBD1 (6 bases). CDR1 and CDR2 (germline): SGHAT, FQNNGV. The V gene lost 3 bases and the J gene lost 7 bases, with 16 bases spanning the gap. This CDR3 comprises 14 residues. The CDR3 is CASSLGPGVGEQYF. In DNA, the CDR3 is TGTGCCAGCAGCTTGGGCCCAGGGGTGGGGGAGCAGTACTTC.

The V call is TRBV7-9, the J call TRBJ2-7; 10 nucleotides agree with TRBD1. The V and J ends lost 4 bases and 3 bases, in that order; junction bases with no gene match: 6. Germline V gene sequence: CDR1 SEHNR, CDR2 FQNEAQ (reference sequence). This CDR3 is built from 15 residues. CDR3 protein: CASSSMTGGIYEQYF. DNA for the CDR3: TGTGCCAGCAGCTCCATGACAGGGGGCATCTACGAGCAGTACTTC. The full variable domain, completed using reference TRBV7-9 and TRBJ2-7, is DTGVSQNPRHKITKRGQNVTFRCDPISEHNRLYWYRQTLGQGPEFLTYFQNEAQLEKSRLLSDRFSAERPKGSFSTLEIQRTEQGDSAMYLCASSSMTGGIYEQYFGPGTRLTVT.

The chain couples TRBV2 to TRBJ2-3; 7 positions match TRBD2. V shed 1 base and J 5 bases; nucleotides not matched to a gene: 6. The length of the CDR3 is 15 residues. Germline loops: CDR1 SNHLY, CDR2 FYNNEI. CDR3 protein: CASSEGRIAGDTQYF. As DNA, the CDR3 is TGTGCCAGCAGTGAAGGACGGATAGCGGGAGATACGCAGTATTTT.

CDR3: CASSRPGNEQFF. The CDR3 DNA sequence: TGCGCCAGCAGCCGGCCGGGGAATGAGCAGTTCTTC. J is TRBJ2-1 and V is TRBV4-3; TRBD2 is a possible D gene (5 bases). This CDR3 has 12 amino acids. Trimming removed 4 bases at V and 7 bases at J, with 8 bases between. Germline V gives CDR1 LGHNA, CDR2 YSLEER.

The chain has TRBV4-1 and TRBJ1-1; the D is unclear. CDR3 length: 15 residues. Trimming removed 4 bases from V and 0 bases from J, with 12 bases in between. Germline CDR1 is MGHRA and CDR2 is YSYEKL. The CDR3 loop reads CASSPPGYMNTEAFF. CDR3 sequence (DNA): TGCGCCAGCAGCCCACCGGGATACATGAACACTGAAGCTTTCTTT.

The chain uses TRBV29-1 and TRBJ1-1; 9 bases align to TRBD1. The CDR3 extends over 13 amino acids. CDR1 and CDR2 from the germline V gene are SQVTM and ANQGSEA. The junction had 7 bases not matched to a gene; V was cut back by 5 bases and J by 6 bases. The CDR3 DNA follows: TGCAGCGTTTCCGGGACAGGGAGGGCTGAAGCTTTCTTT. It yields the protein CSVSGTGRAEAFF.

The rearrangement uses TRBV6-6 and TRBJ2-1, with 7 bases matching TRBD2. Germline V gene data show CDR1 as MNHNY and CDR2 as SVGAGI (reference sequence). V lost 2 bases to trimming and J lost 1 base; unmatched junction nucleotides: 5. The CDR3 has 16 amino acids. Here the CDR3 DNA reads TGTGCCAGCAGTTACCCAGCGGGACCGTCCTACAATGAGCAGTTCTTC. Encoded protein: CASSYPAGPSYNEQFF.

This chain uses TRBV4-2 with TRBJ2-5; D perhaps matches TRBD2 (6 bases). CDR3 length: 17 residues. Germline lookup yields CDR1 LGHNA and CDR2 YNFKEQ. The ends were cut back, 0 bases at V and 4 bases at J, with 18 bases in the middle. In nucleotides, the CDR3 is TGTGCCAGCAGCCAAGATCTACAAGCGGAGGAGGGAGAGACCCAGTACTTC. It specifies CASSQDLQAEEGETQYF.

The chain has TRBV5-1 and TRBJ1-1, with 10 bases matching TRBD1. After removal of 3 bases from V and 8 bases from J, the junction contained 4 bases not matched to a gene. Per germline, CDR1 SGHRS and CDR2 YFSETQ. The CDR3 contains 13 residues. This CDR3 is CASSWMGQGEAFF. The CDR3 region has the DNA TGCGCCAGCAGCTGGATGGGACAGGGGGAAGCTTTCTTT.

This clone was observed once. The V gene is TRBV28, the J gene TRBJ2-6, with D possibly TRBD2 on 6 matching bases. This CDR3 contains 17 residues. V was shortened by 4 bases and J by 0 bases, with 13 bases between the two germline ends. Germline V gene sequence: CDR1 MDHEN, CDR2 SYDVKM. CDR3 bases: TGTGCCAGCAGTTCGCCGGGAGCCCGCTCTGGGGCCAACGTCCTGACTTTC. As protein: CASSSPGARSGANVLTF.

Comment on this clone: An end of the junction does not agree with germline; a read error may underlie this. This chain uses TRBV7-9 with TRBJ2-1, with D possibly being TRBD2 (6 bases). The CDR3 is 19 amino acids. The germline V gene has CDR1 SEHNR and CDR2 FQNEAQ (reference sequence). CDR3 nucleotides: TGTTCCAGCAGCCACTTTACACCGGGACTCAAAGACTCCTACAATGAGCAGTTCTTC. This sequence encodes CSSSHFTPGLKDSYNEQFF. The entire variable domain, with the rest obtained from reference TRBV7-9 and TRBJ2-1, is as follows: DTGVSQNPRHKITKRGQNVTFRCDPISEHNRLYWYRQTLGQGPEFLTYFQNEAQLEKSRLLSDRFSAERPKGSFSTLEIQRTEQGDSAMYLCSSSHFTPGLKDSYNEQFFGPGTRLTVL.

This clone was seen more than once but under ten times. The chain combines TRBV5-3 with TRBJ2-1; D is possibly TRBD1 (6 bases). TRBV5-3 counts as an open reading frame of uncertain function. This CDR3 contains 16 residues. V was shortened by 4 bases and J by 6 bases, with 20 bases between the two germline ends. The CDR3: CARSTYTGTPINEQFF. The CDR3 nucleotides read TGTGCCAGAAGCACCTACACAGGGACCCCCATCAATGAGCAGTTCTTC.

The V and J genes are TRBV13 and TRBJ1-3; a possible D gene is TRBD1 (6 bases). V dropped 5 bases and J dropped 0 bases, with 14 bases sitting between them. Per germline, CDR1 PRHDT and CDR2 FYEKMQ (reference sequence). CDR3 length: 16 residues. CDR3 amino acids: CASSRRQVLSGNTIYF. The CDR3 DNA reads as TGTGCCAGCAGCCGCCGACAGGTCCTCTCTGGAAACACCATATATTTT.